A single sample is the source of the 20 T cell receptor beta chains below, sequenced in a study of technical replicates of blood from four donors. Libraries were prepared by immunoSEQ multiplex PCR; TCRdb keeps only in-frame clonotypes and omits some of them. The sample records about 75,000 clones, approximately 97% being singletons. The sequenced sample consisted of T cells isolated from PBMCs. The receptors here all came from a human donor in good health.

V usage is TRBV10-3 and J usage is TRBJ2-7; 7 nucleotides line up with TRBD1. V gave up 2 bases and J gave up 3 bases; unmatched junction bases: 4. CDR3 size: 14 residues. Germline V gene sequence: CDR1 ENHRY, CDR2 SYGVKD. The CDR3 reads CAISETGVNYEQYF. Written as DNA, the CDR3 is TGTGCCATCAGTGAGACAGGGGTTAACTACGAGCAGTACTTC.

The V and J genes are TRBV4-3 and TRBJ1-2; 8 positions agree with TRBD1. J lost 1 base, V lost 2 bases, and 3 bases had no gene match. The CDR3 contains 15 residues. Germline CDR1 reads LGHNA; CDR2 reads YSLEER. The CDR3 sequence is CASSQPGQGNYGYTF. As DNA, the CDR3 is TGCGCCAGCAGCCAACCCGGACAGGGTAACTATGGCTACACCTTC.

The chain joins TRBV5-1 to TRBJ2-3, with TRBD2 matching over 11 bases. There are 17 residues in the CDR3. Trimming removed 5 bases from V and 3 bases from J; junction bases left unmatched: 11. The germline CDR1 and CDR2 sequences are SGHRS and YFSETQ. CDR3: CASRILAGGPGTDTQYF. The CDR3 DNA reads as TGCGCCAGCAGGATTTTAGCGGGAGGGCCTGGGACAGATACGCAGTATTTT.

V is TRBV9 and J is TRBJ2-3; tentatively, D is TRBD2 (7 bases). The germline V gene has CDR1 SGDLS and CDR2 YYNGEE. V was pared by 2 bases and J by 5 bases, with 15 bases between. The CDR3 runs to 15 residues. The CDR3 DNA is TGTGCCAGCAGCGTGATCGGCGGGGGCCAAGATACGCAGTATTTT. Amino acids: CASSVIGGGQDTQYF.

The chain combines TRBV19 with TRBJ1-5; 11 bases are a match to TRBD1. The CDR3 is 16 residues long. The germline V gene encodes CDR1 LNHDA and CDR2 SQIVND (reference sequence). V dropped 5 bases and J dropped 6; count of bases not matched to a gene: 9. The CDR3 DNA reads TGTGCCAGTAGTGTCGGACAGGGGGCGGTCGTTCAGCCCCAGCATTTT. It codes for CASSVGQGAVVQPQHF.

This chain uses TRBV12-5 with TRBJ1-2, with 8 positions matching TRBD1. The CDR3 totals 14 residues. V gave up 5 bases and J gave up 3 bases; unmatched junction bases: 5. The germline V gene has CDR1 LGHNT and CDR2 FRNRAP. CDR3 nucleotides: TGTGCTAGTGGTGTGACAGGGGTTTACTATGGCTACACCTTC. Its protein is CASGVTGVYYGYTF.

The chain uses TRBV7-2 and TRBJ2-7; no clear D. Trimming took off 6 bases at V and 1 base at J, with 10 bases between the two ends. The CDR3 covers 13 residues. Germline CDR1 SGHTA, CDR2 FQGNSA. CDR3 amino acids: CASRHGSSYEQYF. CDR3 DNA: TGTGCCAGCAGACATGGCAGTTCCTACGAGCAGTACTTC.

The chain employs TRBV5-1 and TRBJ2-7; the match to TRBD1 covers 7 bases. Germline values: CDR1 SGHRS, CDR2 YFSETQ. V lost 3 bases to trimming and J lost 0 bases; unmatched junction nucleotides: 6. The CDR3 has 15 residues. The CDR3 sequence: CASSSRTGASYEQYF. Here the CDR3 DNA reads TGCGCCAGCAGCTCTCGGACAGGAGCCTCCTACGAGCAGTACTTC.

J is TRBJ2-5 and V is TRBV19, with D perhaps TRBD2 (5 bases). V lost 7 bases to trimming and J lost 2 bases, with 14 bases between them. This CDR3 is 14 amino acids long. Germline lookup yields CDR1 LNHDA and CDR2 SQIVND (reference sequence). The CDR3 region has the DNA TGTGCCAGTAAAACTCGGACTGAGCAAGAGACCCAGTACTTC. Amino acids: CASKTRTEQETQYF.

The chain joins TRBV27 to TRBJ2-2; no reliable D call. The germline V gene encodes CDR1 MNHEY and CDR2 SMNVEV (reference sequence). Trimming left V 8 bases short and J 4 bases short, with 8 bases between. The CDR3 spans 12 residues. CDR3 DNA: TGTGCCAGCGCTGTGAGCACCGGGGAGCTGTTTTTT. This codes for CASAVSTGELFF.

This rearrangement joins TRBV11-2 to TRBJ2-1, with 7 bases identical to TRBD2. This CDR3 is 15 amino acids long. Trimming at V came to 5 bases and at J to 5 bases, leaving 9 bases not matched to a gene. The germline V gene encodes CDR1 SGHAT and CDR2 FQNNGV. CDR3 coding DNA: TGTGCCAGCAGCCGCTTAGCGGGCCAACACAATGAGCAGTTCTTC. Its translation: CASSRLAGQHNEQFF. The full variable domain, rest sourced from reference TRBV11-2 and TRBJ2-1, is EAGVAQSPRYKIIEKRQSVAFWCNPISGHATLYWYQQILGQGPKLLIQFQNNGVVDDSQLPKDRFSAERLKGVDSTLKIQPAKLEDSAVYLCASSRLAGQHNEQFFGPGTRLTVL.

V and J are TRBV11-3 and TRBJ2-7, with a tentative D call TRBD2 (7 bases). CDR3 size: 15 residues. In germline, CDR1 is SGHNT, CDR2 YENEEA. V shed 7 bases and J shed 6 bases, with 22 bases lying between them. The CDR3 loop is CASTGGWGPPGEQYF. In nucleotides, the CDR3 is TGTGCCAGCACGGGAGGCTGGGGGCCCCCAGGCGAGCAGTACTTC.

The V and J genes are TRBV27 and TRBJ2-1; D remains ambiguous. The CDR3 sequence is 13 residues long. V was shortened by 6 bases and J by 6 bases, with 12 bases between the two germline ends. Per the germline V gene, CDR1 is MNHEY and CDR2 is SMNVEV (reference sequence). The CDR3 coding sequence is TGTGCCAGCAGGCCCATGGTGGCCAATGAGCAGTTCTTC. Translation: CASRPMVANEQFF.

The gene calls are TRBV29-1 and TRBJ1-5, with D unclear. This CDR3 region has 13 residues. Germline V gene sequence: CDR1 SQVTM, CDR2 ANQGSEA. V lost 1 base and J 2 bases, leaving 6 bases between the germline ends. This CDR3 reads CSVEGAGNQPQHF. The CDR3 coding sequence is TGCAGCGTTGAAGGGGCAGGCAATCAGCCCCAGCATTTT.

This chain joins TRBV2 and TRBJ1-5; maybe TRBD1 (5 bases). The CDR3 runs to 14 residues. The germline V gene has CDR1 SNHLY and CDR2 FYNNEI. The ends were cut back, 3 bases at V and 6 bases at J, with 12 bases in the middle. The CDR3 DNA follows: TGTGCCAGCAGTGATAGCAGGGTCGGTCAGCCCCAGCATTTT. As protein: CASSDSRVGQPQHF.

The chain links TRBV10-2 to TRBJ2-1; 14 bases align to TRBD2. The junction had 7 bases not matched to a gene; V was cut back by 8 bases and J by 7 bases. Germline assignment: CDR1 WSHSY and CDR2 SAAADI. This CDR3 has 15 amino acids. The CDR3 reads CASAGTSGSYNEQFF. In DNA, the CDR3 is TGCGCCAGCGCCGGGACTAGCGGGAGTTATAATGAGCAGTTCTTC.

The genes are TRBV5-6 and TRBJ2-1, with 9 positions matching TRBD2. The CDR3 covers 14 residues. Germline values: CDR1 SGHDT, CDR2 YYEEEE. V lost 2 bases, J lost 6 bases, and 3 bases stayed unmatched. As DNA, the CDR3 is TGTGCCAGCAGCTTTAGCGGGAGTAGCAATGAGCAGTTCTTC. It codes for CASSFSGSSNEQFF.

The chain uses TRBV11-2 and TRBJ1-3; no reliable D call. This CDR3 is built from 18 residues. Per germline, CDR1 SGHAT and CDR2 FQNNGV. The V gene lost 3 bases and the J gene lost 8 bases, with 26 bases spanning the gap. This CDR3 reads CASSFGLLHQLRSDTIYF. The CDR3, as DNA: TGTGCCAGCAGCTTCGGCTTACTCCATCAGTTGAGGTCGGACACCATATATTTT.

J is TRBJ2-5 and V is TRBV7-2; TRBD1 matches at 9 bases. Germline V CDR1 and CDR2: SGHTA, FQGNSA. J lost 8 bases, V lost 1 base, and 5 bases had no gene match. The CDR3 spans 14 residues. This chain's CDR3 is CASSLVGQGTTQYF. CDR3 coding DNA: TGTGCCAGCAGCTTAGTGGGACAGGGTACAACCCAGTACTTC.

J is TRBJ2-7 and V is TRBV4-1; perhaps TRBD2 as D (6 bases). Germline values: CDR1 MGHRA, CDR2 YSYEKL. CDR3 length: 13 amino acids. Trimming removed 1 base from V and 3 bases from J, with 7 bases in between. This CDR3 reads CASSQVGGYEQYF. The CDR3 DNA follows: TGCGCCAGCAGCCAAGTGGGGGGCTACGAGCAGTACTTC.